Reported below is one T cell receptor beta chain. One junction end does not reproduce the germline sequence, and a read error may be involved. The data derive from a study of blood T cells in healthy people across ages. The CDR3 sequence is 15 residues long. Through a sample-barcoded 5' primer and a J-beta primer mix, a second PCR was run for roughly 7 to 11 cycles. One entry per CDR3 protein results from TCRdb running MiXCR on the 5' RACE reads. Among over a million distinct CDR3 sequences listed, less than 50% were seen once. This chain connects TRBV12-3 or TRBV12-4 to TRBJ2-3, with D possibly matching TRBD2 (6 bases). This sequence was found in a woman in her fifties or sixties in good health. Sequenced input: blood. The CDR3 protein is CASSLTAGITDMQYF. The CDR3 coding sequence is TGTGCCAGCAGTTTAACCGCGGGAATCACAGATATGCAGTATTTT.